A single sample gave rise to the 30 T cell receptor beta chains below, sequenced in a study of response to subunit inactivated influenza vaccine (dated by TCRdb to 2016 to 2019). Receptor libraries were prepared by RT-PCR. Data came from an Illumina HiSeq 2500. TCRdb trimmed the raw reads at Q25, called clones with MiXCR and kept productive beta chains. Records with the same CDR3 protein are collapsed into one entry carrying the most frequent genes and DNA. This sample holds around 580,000 distinct CDR3 sequences; roughly 12% were observed only once. The top ten constitute roughly a tenth of the sample. The sample consisted of PBMCs from blood, taken on the day of vaccination. These receptors were collected from a man aged 50 to 59 who received an inactivated influenza vaccine. Donor details come from another sample of the same person, matched by shared clones.

In its sample, this clonotype was seen a few times. The chain carries TRBV27 and TRBJ2-7; 7 bases agree with TRBD2. Per the germline V gene, CDR1 is MNHEY and CDR2 is SMNVEV (reference sequence). With 4 bases clipped from V and 2 bases from J, the junction kept 2 bases outside the gene matches. The CDR3 runs to 13 residues. CDR3 coding DNA: TGTGCCAGCAGTTGGCGGGGGACCTACGAGCAGTACTTC. It is translated as CASSWRGTYEQYF.

This clonotype was counted between two and nine times. The V call is TRBV5-1, the J call TRBJ2-7, with D unclear. CDR1 is SGHRS, CDR2 YFSETQ, per germline. The CDR3 is 15 residues long. Between the trimmed V and J ends, which lost 2 bases and 0 bases, there was a span of 12 bases. In DNA form, the CDR3 reads TGCGCCAGCAGCTTAGGACCGGGCAGCTCCTACGAGCAGTACTTC. This codes for CASSLGPGSSYEQYF.

This clonotype was seen only a few times. This chain connects TRBV20-1 to TRBJ1-6, with 8 bases fitting TRBD1. With 1 base clipped from V and 5 bases from J, the junction kept 7 bases outside the gene matches. Germline CDR1 reads DFQATT; CDR2 reads SNEGSKA (reference sequence). The CDR3 has 16 amino acids. CDR3 in DNA: TGCAGTGCTAGAGCAGGGGGCGATACCCATAATTCACCCCTCCACTTT. Amino acid sequence: CSARAGGDTHNSPLHF.

This clonotype has more than one count but fewer than ten. The chain recombines TRBV4-1 with TRBJ2-4; D call uncertain. Germline lookup yields CDR1 MGHRA and CDR2 YSYEKL. CDR3 length: 17 residues. Trimming left V 0 bases short and J 0 bases short, with 12 bases between. CDR3 residues: CASSQESTALAKNIQYF. In nucleotides, the CDR3 is TGCGCCAGCAGCCAAGAATCTACTGCCCTAGCCAAAAACATTCAGTACTTC.

This clonotype has more than one count but fewer than ten. The rearrangement uses TRBV20-1 and TRBJ1-4; TRBD1 matches 12 bases. CDR3 length: 18 residues. The J segment lost 4 bases and the V segment lost 5 bases, leaving 14 bases of the junction unmatched. Germline assignment: CDR1 DFQATT and CDR2 SNEGSKA (reference sequence). The CDR3 DNA reads TGCAGTGCTGTAAAAGTCCGGGACAGGGGGCAGGGTAATGAAAAACTGTTTTTT. Translated, it gives CSAVKVRDRGQGNEKLFF.

This clonotype occurred many times. The chain combines TRBV6-5 with TRBJ2-1, with D perhaps matching TRBD1 (6 bases). This CDR3 has 13 residues. Germline values: CDR1 MNHEY, CDR2 SVGAGI. Deletions cut 2 bases from V and 9 bases from J, with 11 bases between. The DNA of the CDR3 is TGTGCCAGCAGTTACGGGACAAACAGTGAGCAGTTCTTC. Translating it yields CASSYGTNSEQFF.

This clonotype came up many times. The gene calls are TRBV4-1 and TRBJ2-1; unclear D gene. V was shortened by 5 bases and J by 0 bases, with 11 bases between the two germline ends. CDR3 length equals 15 residues. Germline values: CDR1 MGHRA, CDR2 YSYEKL. DNA of the CDR3: TGCGCCAGCAGCGTCGCCCTCAGCTCCTACAATGAGCAGTTCTTC. Protein: CASSVALSSYNEQFF.

This chain connects TRBV6-5 to TRBJ1-2; tentative D call: TRBD1 (5 bases). The V end lost 0 bases, the J end lost 4 bases, and 15 bases lay between the germline ends. This CDR3 is 16 amino acids long. Germline lookup yields CDR1 MNHEY and CDR2 SVGAGI. CDR3 amino acids: CASSYSRGALLYGYTF. CDR3 DNA: TGTGCCAGCAGTTACTCGAGAGGGGCGCTCCTCTATGGCTACACCTTC.

The chain recombines TRBV18 with TRBJ2-2; possibly TRBD1 for D (6 bases). The germline CDR1 and CDR2 sequences are KGHSH and LQKENI. The CDR3 covers 15 residues. Trimming stripped 6 bases from V and 5 bases from J, with 16 bases between. The CDR3 reads CASSPYREPTGELFF. In DNA, the CDR3 is TGTGCCAGCTCCCCGTACAGGGAGCCTACCGGGGAGCTGTTTTTT.

Comment on this clonotype: A much larger clone is a single base away; this may be a read error. Since no conserved phenylalanine or tryptophan closes the CDR3, a read error is the likely cause. V is TRBV7-9 and J is TRBJ1-6; D unresolved. Germline V lookup: CDR1 SEHNR, CDR2 FQNEAQ (reference sequence). V gave up 3 bases and J gave up 8 bases, with 5 bases separating them. The CDR3 is 12 residues long. CDR3 in DNA: TGTGCCAGCAGCTTGCAAGATTCACCCCTCCACCTT. Residues: CASSLQDSPLHL.

This clonotype was recorded a few times. The chain is built from TRBV3-1 and TRBJ2-1, with 9 nucleotides matching TRBD2. The germline CDR1 and CDR2 sequences are LGHDT and YNNKEL (reference sequence). There are 12 residues in the CDR3. V dropped 1 base and J dropped 12; count of bases not matched to a gene: 1. DNA of the CDR3: TGTGCCAGCAGCCAAGGCGGGGGGGTGCAGTTCTTC. It specifies CASSQGGGVQFF.

V usage is TRBV2 and J usage is TRBJ2-2; 8 bases line up with TRBD1. The ends lost 3 bases at V and 6 bases at J; junction bases unmatched: 6. The germline CDR1 and CDR2 sequences are SNHLY and FYNNEI. This CDR3 is 15 amino acids long. The CDR3 DNA is TGTGCCAGCAGTGAGGGCAGGGGGCCGGCCGGGGAGCTGTTTTTT. This encodes CASSEGRGPAGELFF. The full variable domain, with the rest looked up from reference TRBV2 and TRBJ2-2, is EPEVTQTPSHQVTQMGQEVILRCVPISNHLYFYWYRQILGQKVEFLVSFYNNEISEKSEIFDDQFSVERPDGSNFTLKIRSTKLEDSAMYFCASSEGRGPAGELFFGEGSRLTVL.

This clonotype was recorded a few times. This sequence joins TRBV7-2 and TRBJ2-5; perhaps TRBD1 as D (5 bases). The CDR3 sequence is 14 residues long. Germline V CDR1 and CDR2: SGHTA, FQGNSA. The V gene lost 5 bases and the J gene lost 1 base, with 11 bases spanning the gap. The CDR3 loop reads CASSPDSSQETQYF. The CDR3 DNA reads as TGTGCCAGCAGCCCCGACAGTTCCCAAGAGACCCAGTACTTC. Looking up the rest from reference TRBV7-2 and TRBJ2-5 gives the full variable domain: GAGVSQSPSNKVTEKGKDVELRCDPISGHTALYWYRQSLGQGLEFLIYFQGNSAPDKSGLPSDRFSAERTGGSVSTLTIQRTQQEDSAVYLCASSPDSSQETQYFGPGTRLLVL.

This clonotype was seen a few times. This chain joins TRBV27 and TRBJ1-2, with TRBD1 matching over 9 bases. The CDR3 spans 14 residues. CDR1 and CDR2 from the germline V gene are MNHEY and SMNVEV (reference sequence). Trimming removed 4 bases from V and 5 bases from J; junction bases left unmatched: 5. In nucleotides, the CDR3 is TGTGCCAGCAGTTCGCAGGACAGGGGTTATGGCTACACCTTC. Protein sequence: CASSSQDRGYGYTF.

This clonotype was seen more than once but under ten times. The genes are TRBV3-1 and TRBJ2-2, with a tentative D call TRBD2 (6 bases). V was clipped by 0 bases and J by 3 bases, with 14 bases between them. Germline V gives CDR1 LGHDT, CDR2 YNNKEL (reference sequence). This CDR3 contains 17 residues. The CDR3 spells CASSQELTGAYTGELFF. DNA for the CDR3: TGTGCCAGCAGCCAAGAACTGACGGGAGCGTACACCGGGGAGCTGTTTTTT. Full variable domain (missing parts from reference TRBV3-1 and TRBJ2-2): DTAVSQTPKYLVTQMGNDKSIKCEQNLGHDTMYWYKQDSKKFLKIMFSYNNKELIINETVPNRFSPKSPDKAHLNLHINSLELGDSAVYFCASSQELTGAYTGELFFGEGSRLTVL.

The CDR3 loop is CASSRLAGTLNEQFF. For the CDR3, the DNA is TGCGCCAGCAGCCGACTAGCGGGAACCTTGAATGAGCAGTTCTTC. The J gene is TRBJ2-1, the V gene TRBV4-1, with TRBD2 identical over 11 bases. Unmatched junction bases numbered 6, after V lost 4 bases and J lost 7 bases. The CDR3 totals 15 residues. Germline lookup yields CDR1 MGHRA and CDR2 YSYEKL.

The chain recombines TRBV20-1 with TRBJ2-1; TRBD2 matches at 11 bases. The CDR3 runs to 14 residues. J lost 8 bases, V lost 5 bases, and 8 bases had no gene match. Germline assignment: CDR1 DFQATT and CDR2 SNEGSKA (reference sequence). CDR3 bases: TGCAGTGCTCCTACTAGCGGGAGTTTAGATGAGCAGTTCTTC. Its protein is CSAPTSGSLDEQFF.

The gene calls are TRBV5-1 and TRBJ2-7; tentatively, D is TRBD1 (6 bases). The V end lost 3 bases, the J end lost 6 bases, and 19 bases lay between the germline ends. Germline V CDR1 and CDR2: SGHRS, YFSETQ. The CDR3 is 15 amino acids. CDR3 residues: CASSWDTLMSREQYF. The CDR3, as DNA: TGCGCCAGCAGCTGGGACACCCTGATGAGTCGCGAGCAGTACTTC.

This clonotype was seen many times. J is TRBJ1-6 and V is TRBV5-1; a weak D match, TRBD1 (6 bases). The CDR3 is made up of 15 amino acids. Trimming removed 2 bases at V and 7 bases at J, with 13 bases between. The germline gives CDR1 SGHRS, CDR2 YFSETQ. The CDR3, as DNA: TGCGCCAGCAGCTTCACCCCAGACAGGAATTCACCCCTCCACTTT. It codes for CASSFTPDRNSPLHF.

This clonotype has just a few counts. The chain joins TRBV18 to TRBJ2-2, with a weak D call TRBD1 (6 bases). V was clipped by 2 bases and J by 4 bases, with 14 bases between them. CDR3 length: 16 amino acids. From germline, CDR1 is KGHSH and CDR2 LQKENI. The CDR3, as DNA: TGTGCCAGCTCACCAATTGCACAGGGCGTCACCGGGGAGCTGTTTTTT. Encoded protein: CASSPIAQGVTGELFF.

This clonotype has more than one count but fewer than ten. The chain employs TRBV7-3 and TRBJ2-2, with D perhaps matching TRBD1 or TRBD2 (6 bases each). The CDR3 spans 14 residues. Germline values: CDR1 SGHTA, CDR2 FQGTGA. V was shortened by 5 bases and J by 4 bases, with 11 bases between the two germline ends. The CDR3 loop is CASSPRGATGELFF. CDR3 DNA sequence: TGTGCCAGCAGCCCGAGGGGGGCCACCGGGGAGCTGTTTTTT.

V gene TRBV27 combines with J gene TRBJ2-5, with 9 bases identical to TRBD1. The CDR3 has 16 amino acids. V trimming: 3 bases; J trimming: 5 bases; junction bases outside the gene matches: 10. Germline assignment: CDR1 MNHEY and CDR2 SMNVEV (reference sequence). CDR3 sequence (DNA): TGTGCCAGCAGTTTTATACCCACAGGGGGCGTGGAGACCCAGTACTTC. It is translated as CASSFIPTGGVETQYF.

V usage is TRBV7-2 and J usage is TRBJ2-7; D remains unclear. Germline CDR1 reads SGHTA; CDR2 reads FQGNSA. Deletions cut 0 bases from V and 6 bases from J, with 12 bases between. The CDR3 totals 14 residues. The CDR3 bases are TGTGCCAGCAGCTTAGCGCAAATAGGTGGCGAGCAGTACTTC. Amino acid sequence: CASSLAQIGGEQYF.

This clonotype was recorded a few times. V is TRBV5-1 and J is TRBJ1-1; D uncertain. The CDR3 runs to 13 residues. Germline values: CDR1 SGHRS, CDR2 YFSETQ. Trimming stripped 2 bases from V and 1 base from J, with 6 bases between. This CDR3 is CASSLQKNTEAFF. DNA of the CDR3: TGCGCCAGCAGCTTACAGAAGAACACTGAAGCTTTCTTT. Supplemented by reference TRBV5-1 and TRBJ1-1, the full variable domain reads KAGVTQTPRYLIKTRGQQVTLSCSPISGHRSVSWYQQTPGQGLQFLFEYFSETQRNKGNFPGRFSGRQFSNSRSEMNVSTLELGDSALYLCASSLQKNTEAFFGQGTRLTVV.

This clonotype was seen ten or more times. This chain connects TRBV7-9 to TRBJ2-7; possibly TRBD1 or TRBD2 for D (5 bases each). The CDR3 length is 16 residues. CDR1 and CDR2 from the germline V gene are SEHNR and FQNEAQ (reference sequence). V was shortened by 3 bases and J by 2 bases, with 17 bases between the two germline ends. Here the CDR3 reads CASSFMPGTGTYEQYF. The CDR3 nucleotides are TGTGCCAGCAGCTTTATGCCCGGGACGGGTACCTACGAGCAGTACTTC.

V gene TRBV12-3 or TRBV12-4 combines with J gene TRBJ1-2; TRBD1 might be the D (5 bases). Between the trimmed V and J ends, which lost 6 bases and 7 bases, there was a span of 15 bases. CDR3 length: 13 amino acids. CDR3 DNA sequence: TGTGCCAGCAGCCAAGCCCCAGGGCGTGGCTACACCTTC. Its protein product is CASSQAPGRGYTF.

This clonotype was recorded many times. This chain connects TRBV5-1 to TRBJ2-7, with D perhaps matching TRBD1 (6 bases). Germline-derived CDR1 and CDR2 are SGHRS and YFSETQ. V lost 1 base and J 7 bases, leaving 18 bases between the germline ends. The CDR3 length is 15 residues. The CDR3 here is CASSLNRDLGLEQYF. CDR3 DNA: TGCGCCAGCAGCTTGAACAGGGACCTAGGCCTGGAGCAGTACTTC. Filled out from reference TRBV5-1 and TRBJ2-7, the complete variable domain reads KAGVTQTPRYLIKTRGQQVTLSCSPISGHRSVSWYQQTPGQGLQFLFEYFSETQRNKGNFPGRFSGRQFSNSRSEMNVSTLELGDSALYLCASSLNRDLGLEQYFGPGTRLTVT.

This clonotype occurred many times. V gene TRBV6-1 combines with J gene TRBJ1-4; D ambiguous. This CDR3 is 15 amino acids long. Deletions cut 6 bases from V and 0 bases from J, with 11 bases between. Germline CDR1 MNHNS, CDR2 SASEGT. Here the CDR3 DNA reads TGTGCCAGCAGACCCTCTAGGACAACTAATGAAAAACTGTTTTTT. As protein: CASRPSRTTNEKLFF.

In its sample, this clonotype was seen a few times. The V and J genes are TRBV12-3 or TRBV12-4 and TRBJ1-1; weak D call: TRBD1 (5 bases). This CDR3 region has 14 residues. V was cut by 7 bases and J by 7 bases, with 19 bases left in between. CDR3: CASTQDGGMGEAFF. CDR3 DNA: TGTGCCAGCACTCAGGACGGGGGGATGGGTGAAGCTTTCTTT.

This clonotype occurred a few times. The chain recombines TRBV11-2 with TRBJ2-1; 8 nucleotides agree with TRBD2. Germline V gene lookup returns CDR1 SGHAT and CDR2 FQNNGV. This CDR3 region has 17 residues. Unmatched junction bases numbered 9, after V lost 1 base and J lost 4 bases. DNA for the CDR3: TGTGCCAGCAGCTTAGTGGGTGGGCGGGAGGATTACAATGAGCAGTTCTTC. This sequence encodes CASSLVGGREDYNEQFF.